This T cell receptor (beta chain) was retrieved from a study of cytomegalovirus exposure and HLA in healthy donors. Whole-study findings and limits: In vitro checks showed that a few CMV-associated chains really do target CMV antigens. Most subjects' HLA-A and HLA-B alleles were reportedly predicted from TCR beta sequences. A prior analysis recorded that most TCR beta V segments were productive about 87% or about 30% of the time. A later analysis reportedly found fewer N-insertions in an Asian-associated ancestry cluster than the approximately 660-donor mean.

PCR was performed using 60 Vbeta and 13 Jbeta primers. TCRdb's copy holds only in-frame clones and misses some; the assay was immunoSEQ multiplex PCR. This table holds roughly 110,000 clones, around 71% found once. This clone was counted once. Its antigen remains unidentified. Per germline, CDR1 PRHDT and CDR2 FYEKMQ (reference sequence). CDR3 length: 16 amino acids. J lost 7 bases, V lost 5 bases, and 7 bases had no gene match. This TCR was recovered from a boy between 5 and 17 years old in good health and CMV-seronegative. The rearrangement uses TRBV13 and TRBJ2-1; 14 nucleotides match TRBD2. Sequencing was carried out using PBMCs. CDR3 in DNA: TGTGCCAGCAGCACAGAGGGACTAGCGGGAGCGAATGAGCAGTTCTTC. It yields the protein CASSTEGLAGANEQFF. Using reference TRBV13 and TRBJ2-1 for the parts outside the CDR3, the full variable domain is AAGVIQSPRHLIKEKRETATLKCYPIPRHDTVYWYQQGPGQDPQFLISFYEKMQSDKGSIPDRFSAQQFSDYHSELNMSSLELGDSALYFCASSTEGLAGANEQFFGPGTRLTVL.